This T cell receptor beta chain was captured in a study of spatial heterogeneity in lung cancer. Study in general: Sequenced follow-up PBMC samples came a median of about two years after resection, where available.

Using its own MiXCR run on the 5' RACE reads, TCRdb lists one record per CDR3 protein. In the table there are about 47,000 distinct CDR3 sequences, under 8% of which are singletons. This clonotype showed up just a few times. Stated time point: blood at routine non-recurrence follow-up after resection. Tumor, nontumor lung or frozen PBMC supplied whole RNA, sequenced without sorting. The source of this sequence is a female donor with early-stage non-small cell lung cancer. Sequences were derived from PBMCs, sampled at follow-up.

CDR3 DNA sequence: TGTGCCAGCAGCGTTGACGGGGGAGTGTTGTACGAGCAGTACTTC. Encoded protein: CASSVDGGVLYEQYF. The chain couples TRBV9 to TRBJ2-7, with a weak D call TRBD2 (6 bases). The CDR3 has 15 amino acids. Germline CDR1 is SGDLS and CDR2 is YYNGEE. V was shortened by 2 bases and J by 4 bases, with 16 bases between the two germline ends.